This TCR beta chain was documented in a study of cytomegalovirus exposure and HLA in healthy donors. About the research overall: An analysis done earlier identified almost 120 million unique TCR beta sequences from around 180 million T cells.

Study observations and caveats: Relative to the approximately 670-donor mean, N-insertions were reportedly fewer in an Asian-associated ancestry cluster in a later analysis. Being productive about 87% or about 30% of the time was typical of most TCR beta V segments in an earlier analysis.

V lost 4 bases, J lost 1 base, and 11 bases lay in between. CDR1 is SGHDT and CDR2 is YYEEEE in the germline V gene. The CDR3 is 14 amino acids. Of note for this clone: What it recognizes is unknown.

Primers included in the PCR were 60 Vbeta and 13 Jbeta primers. Original handling: Unique TCR beta chains numbered around 80 million in a later analysis, with around 10 million shared. Assay used: immunoSEQ multiplex PCR; TCRdb lists only in-frame clones, some missing. V and J calls and clone size are those listed in that table; D and trimming were worked out from the DNA. The data contain around 92,000 clones, about 80% of them seen just once; the ten biggest clones take up approximately 3.7%. The source of this sequence is a female donor in good health and CMV-seropositive. The sequencing sample was made of PBMCs. The V call is TRBV5-6, the J call TRBJ2-5, with unresolved D. The CDR3 spells CASSIAPIQETQYF. CDR3 bases: TGTGCCAGCAGCATAGCACCGATCCAAGAGACCCAGTACTTC.